These T cell receptor beta chains were read from a single sample in a study of Ad26.COV2.S vaccination and SARS-CoV-2 variants. The data were produced by immunoSEQ multiplex PCR, yet TCRdb's version contains in-frame clones alone and is incomplete. The sample consists of around 340,000 clones, approximately 86% of them appearing once. Here the sequenced sample was peripheral blood, taken in a trial of Ad26.COV2.S vaccine versus placebo. These receptors were obtained from a person between 18 and 65 years old who received the Ad26.COV2.S COVID-19 vaccine or a placebo. Each CDR3 is given with its conserved first and last residue. Each record gives: D gene, clone size, J gene, V gene, CDR3 DNA, CDR3 protein. A D gene is named only where the DNA matches it firmly. For some rows the clone size is stated as once, few or many, or as a class when expanded; others skip it.

D gene: -; clone size: -; J gene: TRBJ2-1; V gene: TRBV7-2; CDR3 DNA: TGTGCCAGCAGCTTATTTGGGGTTTCCTACAATGAGCAGTTCTTC; CDR3 protein: CASSLFGVSYNEQFF
D gene: -; clone size: -; J gene: TRBJ2-7; V gene: TRBV6-5; CDR3 DNA: TGTGCCAGCAGCGTTGTGACGGGGACCTCCTACGAGCAGTACTTC; CDR3 protein: CASSVVTGTSYEQYF
D gene: -; clone size: few; J gene: TRBJ1-5; V gene: TRBV2; CDR3 DNA: TGTGCCAGCAGTGTTGAGGGGTTAAGCAATCAGCCCCAGCATTTT; CDR3 protein: CASSVEGLSNQPQHF
D gene: -; clone size: -; J gene: TRBJ1-6; V gene: TRBV12-3/TRBV12-4; CDR3 DNA: TGTGCCAGTCAGGGGCGAAAAAATTCACCCCTCCACTTT; CDR3 protein: CASQGRKNSPLHF
D gene: TRBD1; clone size: -; J gene: TRBJ2-1; V gene: TRBV7-2; CDR3 DNA: TGTGCCAGCAGCCCCGGACAGGTGACCTACAATGAGCAGTTCTTC; CDR3 protein: CASSPGQVTYNEQFF
D gene: TRBD2; clone size: -; J gene: TRBJ2-5; V gene: TRBV2; CDR3 DNA: TGTGCCAGCAGTGACTGGACTAGCGGGAAAGAGACCCAGTACTTC; CDR3 protein: CASSDWTSGKETQYF
D gene: TRBD1; clone size: -; J gene: TRBJ1-5; V gene: TRBV7-8; CDR3 DNA: TGTGCCAGCAGCCGAGGAGGGGGCCAGGGTCAGCCCCAGCATTTT; CDR3 protein: CASSRGGGQGQPQHF
D gene: -; clone size: -; J gene: TRBJ2-5; V gene: TRBV7-9; CDR3 DNA: TGTGCCAGCAGAGAACTTGGGGAGACCCAGTACTTC; CDR3 protein: CASRELGETQYF
D gene: -; clone size: -; J gene: TRBJ2-1; V gene: TRBV5-4; CDR3 DNA: TGTGCCAGCAGCTTTGGGGGGCCCGGGACCTACAATGAGCAGTTCTTC; CDR3 protein: CASSFGGPGTYNEQFF
D gene: -; clone size: -; J gene: TRBJ1-2; V gene: TRBV28; CDR3 DNA: TGTGCCAGCAGTTTTGAGGTTTATGGCTACACCTTC; CDR3 protein: CASSFEVYGYTF